This entry features one T cell receptor beta chain sequence. The data were produced by immunoSEQ multiplex PCR, yet TCRdb's version contains in-frame clones alone and is incomplete. This sample yields under 150,000 clones, of which roughly 79% are seen a single time; 7% to 10% belongs to the top ten. These data belong to a study of blood T cell repertoires in COVID-19. The CDR3 spans 14 residues. J gave up 6 bases and V 2 bases, and 2 bases lay outside the gene matches. Germline values: CDR1 SGHDN, CDR2 FVKESK. This receptor was identified in a human donor with acute or convalescent COVID-19. The donor label of this sample is uncertain. The sequenced material came from peripheral blood. V gene TRBV14 combines with J gene TRBJ2-2; 8 nucleotides match TRBD2. CDR3 loop: CASSQRRGAGELFF. CDR3 DNA sequence: TGTGCCAGCAGCCAACGGCGGGGGGCCGGGGAGCTGTTTTTT.